This TCR beta chain originates from a study of esophageal squamous cell carcinoma under preoperative chemotherapy. The wider study: Samples included peripheral blood T cells as well as tumor-infiltrating lymphocytes.

Overall study results and limits: After chemotherapy, TCR diversity rose significantly in peripheral T cells but not in tumor-infiltrating lymphocytes. After treatment, tumor-infiltrating lymphocytes apparently came partly from blood T cells.

Time point meaning: after preoperative PTX-NDP chemotherapy. Paclitaxel-nedaplatin chemotherapy was given to patients ahead of their surgery. Trimming left V 5 bases short and J 2 bases short, with 13 bases between. CDR3 length equals 16 residues. CDR1 SGHTA and CDR2 FQGNSA come from the germline V gene. With regard to this clonotype: The antigen is unknown.

TCRdb re-called the PCR reads through MiXCR, storing one row per CDR3 protein. The sample includes approximately 11,000 distinct CDR3 sequences, roughly 60% of them seen just once. This specimen was collected from a patient given preoperative chemotherapy. This receptor was obtained from a human donor with esophageal squamous cell carcinoma. The donor label of this sample is uncertain. The chain employs TRBV7-2 and TRBJ2-6, with D maybe TRBD2 (6 bases). CDR3 coding DNA: TGTGCCAGCAGCCCAAGGCGGGGTCCTGGGGCCAACGTCCTGACTTTC. It codes for CASSPRRGPGANVLTF.